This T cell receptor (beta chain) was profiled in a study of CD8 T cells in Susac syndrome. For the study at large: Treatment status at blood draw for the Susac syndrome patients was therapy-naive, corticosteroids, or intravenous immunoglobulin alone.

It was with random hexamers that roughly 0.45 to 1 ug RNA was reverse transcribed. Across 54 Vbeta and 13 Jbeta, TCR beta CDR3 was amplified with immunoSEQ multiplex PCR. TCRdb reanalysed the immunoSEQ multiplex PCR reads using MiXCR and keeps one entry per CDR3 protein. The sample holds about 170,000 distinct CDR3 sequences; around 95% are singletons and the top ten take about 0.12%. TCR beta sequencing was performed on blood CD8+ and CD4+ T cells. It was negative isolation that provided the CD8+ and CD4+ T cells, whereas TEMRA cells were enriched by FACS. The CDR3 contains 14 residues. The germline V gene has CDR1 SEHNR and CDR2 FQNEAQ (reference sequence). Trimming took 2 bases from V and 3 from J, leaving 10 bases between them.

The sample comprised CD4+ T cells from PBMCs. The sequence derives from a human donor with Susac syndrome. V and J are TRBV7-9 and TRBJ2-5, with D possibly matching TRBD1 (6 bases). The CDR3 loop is CASSLFTGKETQYF. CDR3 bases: TGTGCCAGCAGCTTATTTACAGGGAAAGAGACCCAGTACTTC.